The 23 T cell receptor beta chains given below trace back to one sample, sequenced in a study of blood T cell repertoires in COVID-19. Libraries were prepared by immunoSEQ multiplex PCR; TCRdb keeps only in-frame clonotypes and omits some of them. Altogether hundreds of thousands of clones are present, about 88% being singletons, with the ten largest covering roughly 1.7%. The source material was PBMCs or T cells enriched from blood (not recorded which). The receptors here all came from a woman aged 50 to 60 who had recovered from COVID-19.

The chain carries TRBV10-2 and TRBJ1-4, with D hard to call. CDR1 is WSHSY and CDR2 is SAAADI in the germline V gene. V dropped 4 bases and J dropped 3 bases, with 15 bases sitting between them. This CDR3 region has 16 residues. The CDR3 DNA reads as TGCGCCAGCAGTGTCCGGGGTTGGTTCCCTAATGAAAAACTGTTTTTT. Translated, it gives CASSVRGWFPNEKLFF.

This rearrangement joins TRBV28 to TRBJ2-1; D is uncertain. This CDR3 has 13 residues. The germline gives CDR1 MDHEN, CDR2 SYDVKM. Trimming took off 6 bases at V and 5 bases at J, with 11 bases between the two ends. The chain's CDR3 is CASSRDTNNEQFF. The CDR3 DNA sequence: TGTGCCAGCAGCCGCGACACCAACAATGAGCAGTTCTTC.

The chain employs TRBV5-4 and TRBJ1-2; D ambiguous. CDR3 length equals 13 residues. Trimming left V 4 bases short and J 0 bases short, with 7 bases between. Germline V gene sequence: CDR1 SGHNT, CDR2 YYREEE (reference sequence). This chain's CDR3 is CASSRDTNYGYTF. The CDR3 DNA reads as TGTGCCAGCAGCCGTGACACTAACTATGGCTACACCTTC.

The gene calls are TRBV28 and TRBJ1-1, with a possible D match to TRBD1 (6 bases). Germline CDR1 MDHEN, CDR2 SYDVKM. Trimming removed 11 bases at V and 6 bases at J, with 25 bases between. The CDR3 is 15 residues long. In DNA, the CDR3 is TGTGCCTCCAACCAGGGGTCTGGGTTCTGGGCTGAAGCTTTCTTT. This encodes CASNQGSGFWAEAFF.

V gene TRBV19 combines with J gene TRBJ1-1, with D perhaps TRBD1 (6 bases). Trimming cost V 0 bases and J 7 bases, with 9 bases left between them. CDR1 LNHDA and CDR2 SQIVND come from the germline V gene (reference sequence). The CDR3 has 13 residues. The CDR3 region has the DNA TGTGCCAGTAGTATAGACAGGGGCGGTGAAGCTTTCTTT. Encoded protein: CASSIDRGGEAFF.

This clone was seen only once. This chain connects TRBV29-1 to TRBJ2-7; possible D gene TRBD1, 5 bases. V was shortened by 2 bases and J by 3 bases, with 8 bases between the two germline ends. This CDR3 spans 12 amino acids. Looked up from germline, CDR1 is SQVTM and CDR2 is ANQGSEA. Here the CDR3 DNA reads TGCAGCGTTGAAAAAGACAGCTACGAGCAGTACTTC. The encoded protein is CSVEKDSYEQYF.

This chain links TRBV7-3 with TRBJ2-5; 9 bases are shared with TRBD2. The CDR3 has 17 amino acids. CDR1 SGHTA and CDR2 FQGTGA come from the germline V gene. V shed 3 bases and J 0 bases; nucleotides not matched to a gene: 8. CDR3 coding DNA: TGTGCCAGCAGCTTCGTTCTTAGCGGGGGCGACCAAGAGACCCAGTACTTC. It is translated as CASSFVLSGGDQETQYF.

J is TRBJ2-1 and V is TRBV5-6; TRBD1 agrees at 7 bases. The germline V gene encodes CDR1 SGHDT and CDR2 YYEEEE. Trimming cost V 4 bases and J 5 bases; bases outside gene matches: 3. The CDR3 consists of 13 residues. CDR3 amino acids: CASSPQGNNEQFF. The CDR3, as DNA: TGTGCCAGCAGCCCACAGGGGAACAATGAGCAGTTCTTC.

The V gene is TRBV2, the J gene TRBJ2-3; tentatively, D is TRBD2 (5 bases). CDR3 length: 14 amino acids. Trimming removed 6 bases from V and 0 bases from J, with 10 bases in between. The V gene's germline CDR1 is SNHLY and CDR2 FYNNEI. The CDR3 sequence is CASRDSPSTDTQYF. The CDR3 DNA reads TGTGCCAGCAGGGACTCGCCTAGCACAGATACGCAGTATTTT.

The CDR3 DNA reads TGTGCCAGCAGTCGACGACAGTGGATTCCATTGAACACTGAAGCTTTCTTT. It translates to CASSRRQWIPLNTEAFF. The chain links TRBV28 to TRBJ1-1, with a possible D match to TRBD1 (5 bases). The germline CDR1 and CDR2 sequences are MDHEN and SYDVKM. CDR3 size: 17 residues. V lost 5 bases to trimming and J lost 0 bases, with 19 bases between them.

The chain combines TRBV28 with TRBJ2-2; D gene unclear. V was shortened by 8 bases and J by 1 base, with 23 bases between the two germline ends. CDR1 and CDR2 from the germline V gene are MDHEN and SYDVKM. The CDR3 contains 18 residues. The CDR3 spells CASCTAPGDGWNTGELFF. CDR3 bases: TGTGCCAGCTGCACCGCCCCTGGCGACGGGTGGAACACCGGGGAGCTGTTTTTT. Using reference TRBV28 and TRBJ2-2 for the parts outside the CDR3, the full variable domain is DVKVTQSSRYLVKRTGEKVFLECVQDMDHENMFWYRQDPGLGLRLIYFSYDVKMKEKGDIPEGYSVSREKKERFSLILESASTNQTSMYLCASCTAPGDGWNTGELFFGEGSRLTVL.

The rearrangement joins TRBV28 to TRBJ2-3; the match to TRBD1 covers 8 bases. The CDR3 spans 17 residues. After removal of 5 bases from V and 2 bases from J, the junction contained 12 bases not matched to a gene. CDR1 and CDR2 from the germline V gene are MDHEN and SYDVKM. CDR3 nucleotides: TGTGCCAGCAGTACAAGGACAGGGACCTTCTTCACAGATACGCAGTATTTT. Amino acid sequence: CASSTRTGTFFTDTQYF.

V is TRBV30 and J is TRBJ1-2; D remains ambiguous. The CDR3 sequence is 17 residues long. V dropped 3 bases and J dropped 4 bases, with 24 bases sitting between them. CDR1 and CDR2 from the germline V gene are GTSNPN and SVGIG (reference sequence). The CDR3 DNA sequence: TGTGCCTGGAGACGTACTATTGATACCCCGGGATTCTATGGCTACACCTTC. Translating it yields CAWRRTIDTPGFYGYTF.

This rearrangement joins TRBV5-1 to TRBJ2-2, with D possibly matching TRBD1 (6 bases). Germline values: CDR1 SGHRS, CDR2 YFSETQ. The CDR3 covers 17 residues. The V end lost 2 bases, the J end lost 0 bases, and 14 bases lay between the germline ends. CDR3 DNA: TGCGCCAGCAGCTTAATCGGACAGAGATCGAACACCGGGGAGCTGTTTTTT. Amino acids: CASSLIGQRSNTGELFF.

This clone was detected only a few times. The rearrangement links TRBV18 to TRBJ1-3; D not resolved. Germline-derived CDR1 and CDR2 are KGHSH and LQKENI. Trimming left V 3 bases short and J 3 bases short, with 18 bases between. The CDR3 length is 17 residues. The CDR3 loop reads CASSPATRGSSGNTIYF. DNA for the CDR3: TGTGCCAGCTCACCCGCTACCAGAGGGTCGAGTGGAAACACCATATATTTT.

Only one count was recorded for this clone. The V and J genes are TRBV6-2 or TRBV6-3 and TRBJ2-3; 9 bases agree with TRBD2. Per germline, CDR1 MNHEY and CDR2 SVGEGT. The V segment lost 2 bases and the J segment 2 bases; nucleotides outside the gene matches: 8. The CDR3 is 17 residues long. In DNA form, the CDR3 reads TGTGCCAGCAGTTACCCCCTCCAGCGGGAGGACACAGATACGCAGTATTTT. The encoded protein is CASSYPLQREDTDTQYF.

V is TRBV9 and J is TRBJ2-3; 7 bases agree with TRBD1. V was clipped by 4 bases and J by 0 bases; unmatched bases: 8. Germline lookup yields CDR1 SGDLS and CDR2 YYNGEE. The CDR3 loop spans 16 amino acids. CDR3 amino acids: CASSPRTGTSTDTQYF. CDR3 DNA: TGTGCCAGCAGCCCCCGGACAGGCACTAGCACAGATACGCAGTATTTT.

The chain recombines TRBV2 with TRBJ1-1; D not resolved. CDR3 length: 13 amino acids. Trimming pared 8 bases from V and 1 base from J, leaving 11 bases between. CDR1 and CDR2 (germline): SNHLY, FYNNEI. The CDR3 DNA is TGTGCCAGCGTGGGAGAGGCGAACACTGAAGCTTTCTTT. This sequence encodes CASVGEANTEAFF.

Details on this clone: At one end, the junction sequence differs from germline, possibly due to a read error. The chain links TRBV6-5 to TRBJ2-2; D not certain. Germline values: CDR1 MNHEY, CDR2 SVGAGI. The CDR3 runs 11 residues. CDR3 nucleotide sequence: TGCACAACGGGGAACACCGGGGAGCTGTTTTTT. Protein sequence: CTTGNTGELFF.

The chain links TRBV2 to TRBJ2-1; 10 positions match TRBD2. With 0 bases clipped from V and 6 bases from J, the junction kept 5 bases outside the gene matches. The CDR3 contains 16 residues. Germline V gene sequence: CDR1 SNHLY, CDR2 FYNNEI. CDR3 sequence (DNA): TGTGCCAGCAGTGAAGCGCGGGCTAGCGGGAGCAATGAGCAGTTCTTC. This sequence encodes CASSEARASGSNEQFF.

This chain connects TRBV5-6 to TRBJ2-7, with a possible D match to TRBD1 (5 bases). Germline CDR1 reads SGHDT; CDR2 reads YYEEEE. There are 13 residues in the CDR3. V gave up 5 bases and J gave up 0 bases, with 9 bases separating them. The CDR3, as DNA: TGTGCCAGCAGTCGACAGAGCTCCTACGAGCAGTACTTC. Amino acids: CASSRQSSYEQYF.

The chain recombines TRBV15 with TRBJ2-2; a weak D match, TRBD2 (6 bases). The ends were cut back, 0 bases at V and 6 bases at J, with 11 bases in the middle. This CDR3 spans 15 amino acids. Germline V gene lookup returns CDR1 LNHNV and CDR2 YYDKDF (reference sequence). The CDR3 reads CATSRDSSGAGELFF. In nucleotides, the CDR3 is TGTGCCACCAGCAGAGACTCCTCGGGGGCCGGGGAGCTGTTTTTT.

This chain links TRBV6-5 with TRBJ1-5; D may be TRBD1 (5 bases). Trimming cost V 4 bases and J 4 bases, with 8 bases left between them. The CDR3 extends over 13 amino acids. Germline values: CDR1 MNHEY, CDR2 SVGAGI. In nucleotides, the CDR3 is TGTGCCAGCAGTTCGGGGGGGAATCAGCCCCAGCATTTT. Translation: CASSSGGNQPQHF.